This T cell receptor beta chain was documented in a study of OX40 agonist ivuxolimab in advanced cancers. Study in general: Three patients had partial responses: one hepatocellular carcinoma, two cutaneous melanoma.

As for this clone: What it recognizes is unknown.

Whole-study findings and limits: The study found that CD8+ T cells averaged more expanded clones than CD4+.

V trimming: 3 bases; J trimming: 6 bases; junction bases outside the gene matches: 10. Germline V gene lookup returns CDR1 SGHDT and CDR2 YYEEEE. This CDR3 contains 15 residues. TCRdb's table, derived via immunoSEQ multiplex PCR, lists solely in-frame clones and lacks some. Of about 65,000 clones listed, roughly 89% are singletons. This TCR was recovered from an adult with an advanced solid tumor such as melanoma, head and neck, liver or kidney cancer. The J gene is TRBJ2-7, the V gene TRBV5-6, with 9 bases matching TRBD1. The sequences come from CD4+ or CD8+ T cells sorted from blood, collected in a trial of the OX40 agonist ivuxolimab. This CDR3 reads CASSWRRPQGAEQYF. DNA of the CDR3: TGTGCCAGCAGCTGGCGGCGGCCACAGGGGGCCGAGCAGTACTTC. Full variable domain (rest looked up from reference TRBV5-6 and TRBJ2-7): DAGVTQSPTHLIKTRGQQVTLRCSPKSGHDTVSWYQQALGQGPQFIFQYYEEEERQRGNFPDRFSGHQFPNYSSELNVNALLLGDSALYLCASSWRRPQGAEQYFGPGTRLTVT.